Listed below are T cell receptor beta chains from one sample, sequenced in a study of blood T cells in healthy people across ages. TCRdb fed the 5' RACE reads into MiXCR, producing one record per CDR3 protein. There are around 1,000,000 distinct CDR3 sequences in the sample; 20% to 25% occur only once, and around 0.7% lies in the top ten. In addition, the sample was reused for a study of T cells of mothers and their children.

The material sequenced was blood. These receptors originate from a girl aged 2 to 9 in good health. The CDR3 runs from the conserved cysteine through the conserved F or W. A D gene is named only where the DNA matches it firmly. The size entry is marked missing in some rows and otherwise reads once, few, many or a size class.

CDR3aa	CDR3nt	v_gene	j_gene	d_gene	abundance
CSVEVRGRGHPGANVLTF	TGCAGCGTTGAAGTAAGAGGCAGGGGACACCCCGGGGCCAACGTCCTGACTTTC	TRBV29-1	TRBJ2-6	.	once
CAINLDGTNYNEQFF	TGTGCCATCAATCTTGACGGGACGAACTACAATGAGCAGTTCTTC	TRBV10-3	TRBJ2-1	.	.
CASSLVGPYQPQHF	TGTGCCAGCAGTTTAGTAGGACCCTATCAGCCCCAGCATTTT	TRBV28	TRBJ1-5	.	few
CASSFELAGSPGQETQYF	TGTGCCAGCAGCTTTGAATTAGCGGGGTCCCCGGGGCAAGAGACCCAGTACTTC	TRBV7-9	TRBJ2-5	TRBD2	few
CASSPGTSGRSSYEQYF	TGTGCCAGCAGCCCCGGGACTAGCGGGAGGAGCTCCTACGAGCAGTACTTC	TRBV3-1	TRBJ2-7	TRBD2	once
CASSTMTGRWGGMAQHF	TGTGCCAGTAGCACCATGACAGGCCGCTGGGGGGGAATGGCCCAGCATTTT	TRBV19	TRBJ1-5	.	.
CSAREGKQGESYNSPLHF	TGCAGTGCTAGAGAAGGAAAACAGGGGGAATCCTATAATTCACCCCTCCACTTT	TRBV20-1	TRBJ1-6	TRBD1	many
CASSLEGTLREQFF	TGCGCCAGCAGCTTGGAAGGGACTCTCAGGGAGCAGTTCTTC	TRBV5-1	TRBJ2-1	.	.
CASSLWGSPLHF	TGTGCCAGCAGCTTATGGGGTTCACCCCTCCACTTT	TRBV5-5	TRBJ1-6	.	.
CASSLVLGINNEQFF	TGTGCCAGCAGCTTGGTATTGGGAATAAACAATGAGCAGTTCTTC	TRBV7-9	TRBJ2-1	.	few
CASSLLGGFSYEQYF	TGCGCCAGCAGCTTGCTCGGGGGATTTTCCTACGAGCAGTACTTC	TRBV5-1	TRBJ2-7	.	few
CASSQELTWEDTQYF	TGTGCCAGCAGCCAAGAACTCACTTGGGAGGATACGCAGTATTTT	TRBV4-2	TRBJ2-3	.	.
CSVEDRRDRGHHVGTQYF	TGCAGCGTTGAAGATCGTAGGGACAGGGGGCATCATGTTGGGACCCAGTACTTC	TRBV29-1	TRBJ2-5	TRBD1	.
CSVETGETQYF	TGCAGCGTTGAGACCGGGGAGACCCAGTACTTC	TRBV29-1	TRBJ2-5	.	many
CASALRLTEAFF	TGTGCCAGCGCCTTAAGACTCACTGAAGCTTTCTTT	TRBV12-3/TRBV12-4	TRBJ1-1	.	.
CASSYSGTSGPYTTYEQYF	TGTGCCAGCAGTTACTCCGGGACTAGCGGCCCGTATACAACCTACGAGCAGTACTTC	TRBV25-1	TRBJ2-7	TRBD2	.
CAISLAAKRETQYF	TGTGCCATCAGCCTAGCGGCCAAAAGGGAGACCCAGTACTTC	TRBV10-3	TRBJ2-5	TRBD2	.
CAIARDSNYGYTF	TGTGCCATCGCCCGGGACAGTAACTATGGCTACACCTTC	TRBV2	TRBJ1-2	TRBD1	.
CASSLAEGGNEKLFF	TGTGCCAGCAGCTTAGCAGAGGGAGGCAATGAAAAACTGTTTTTT	TRBV7-8	TRBJ1-4	.	.
CSVEFISGTRRGQTYNEQFF	TGCAGCGTTGAATTTATATCCGGGACTAGGAGGGGGCAAACCTACAATGAGCAGTTCTTC	TRBV29-1	TRBJ2-1	.	.
CARVGHEKLFF	TGCGCCAGGGTGGGACATGAAAAACTGTTTTTT	TRBV23-1	TRBJ1-4	.	few
CSAREGKLFF	TGCAGTGCTAGAGAAGGAAAACTGTTTTTT	TRBV20-1	TRBJ1-4	.	few
CASSPLPGKETQYF	TGTGCCAGCAGCCCGCTCCCGGGGAAAGAGACCCAGTACTTC	TRBV7-2	TRBJ2-5	.	.
CASSPSLHRVEVGNQPQHF	TGCGCCAGCAGCCCAAGCCTACACAGGGTCGAAGTTGGCAATCAGCCCCAGCATTTT	TRBV4-1	TRBJ1-5	.	.
CASWGAWREFF	TGTGCCAGCTGGGGAGCTTGGAGAGAGTTCTTC	TRBV27	TRBJ2-5	.	.
CASSQDLWGYEQYF	TGCGCCAGCAGCCAAGATCTTTGGGGCTACGAGCAGTACTTC	TRBV4-3	TRBJ2-7	.	.
CASSYSNRPFTDTQYF	TGTGCCAGCAGTTACTCGAATAGACCATTCACAGATACGCAGTATTTT	TRBV6-2/TRBV6-3	TRBJ2-3	.	few
CASSSPDRGILNEQFF	TGTGCCAGCAGTTCCCCGGACAGGGGTATTTTGAATGAGCAGTTCTTC	TRBV12-3/TRBV12-4	TRBJ2-1	TRBD1	few
CASNSAGASTYEQYF	TGTGCCAGCAATTCGGCCGGGGCCAGCACCTACGAGCAGTACTTC	TRBV2	TRBJ2-7	.	.
CASSRVQGKPISGANVLTF	TGTGCCAGCAGCCGGGTACAGGGGAAACCAATCTCTGGGGCCAACGTCCTGACTTTC	TRBV4-2	TRBJ2-6	TRBD1	.
CSVWDRETQYF	TGCAGCGTTTGGGATCGGGAGACCCAGTACTTC	TRBV29-1	TRBJ2-5	.	few
CASSSLTGKRAEAFF	TGTGCCAGCAGTTCCCTGACAGGGAAGAGGGCTGAAGCTTTCTTT	TRBV12-3/TRBV12-4	TRBJ1-1	TRBD1	.
CASSSDLGSNEQFF	TGTGCCAGCAGCTCCGACCTTGGGTCCAATGAGCAGTTCTTC	TRBV7-9	TRBJ2-1	.	few
CASCVTGGYGYTF	TGTGCCAGCTGTGTGACAGGGGGCTATGGCTACACCTTC	TRBV2	TRBJ1-2	TRBD1	.
CASSDILAGDNEQFF	TGTGCCAGCAGTGACATACTAGCGGGGGACAATGAGCAGTTCTTC	TRBV25-1	TRBJ2-1	TRBD2	few
CSVEWSDRGLNTEAFF	TGCAGCGTTGAATGGTCAGACAGGGGTTTGAACACTGAAGCTTTCTTT	TRBV29-1	TRBJ1-1	TRBD1	.
CSALDSISGNTIYF	TGCAGTGCCCTGGACAGTATAAGTGGAAACACCATATATTTT	TRBV20-1	TRBJ1-3	.	.
CASSQDRGPTNTEALF	TGTGCCAGCAGCCAAGATCGGGGGCCGACGAACACTGAAGCTCTCTTT	TRBV4-2	TRBJ1-1	.	few
CASSLPSVEQYF	TGCGCCAGCAGCTTGCCCAGCGTCGAGCAGTACTTC	TRBV5-1	TRBJ2-7	.	few
CASRIGDSTYNEQFF	TGTGCCAGCAGGATCGGGGATTCTACCTACAATGAGCAGTTCTTC	TRBV6-1	TRBJ2-1	.	few
CAISDKGQGVHEQFF	TGTGCCATCAGTGATAAAGGCCAGGGAGTACATGAGCAGTTCTTC	TRBV10-3	TRBJ2-1	.	few
CASNLTGPGANVLTF	TGTGCCAGCAACTTAACAGGGCCTGGGGCCAACGTCCTGACTTTC	TRBV7-2	TRBJ2-6	.	few
CASTLLSGSVEQYF	TGTGCCAGCACCCTTCTGTCAGGGTCGGTCGAGCAGTACTTC	TRBV12-3/TRBV12-4	TRBJ2-7	.	.
CSAHPGGLSIPYSYNEQFF	TGCAGTGCTCACCCCGGGGGCTTATCCATCCCTTACTCCTACAATGAGCAGTTCTTC	TRBV20-1	TRBJ2-1	.	.
CASSGIEDRSSYEQYF	TGTGCCAGCAGTGGAATAGAGGACAGGAGCTCCTACGAGCAGTACTTC	TRBV27	TRBJ2-7	TRBD1	few
CASSYRAGYTF	TGCGCCAGCAGTTACAGGGCTGGCTACACCTTC	TRBV12-3/TRBV12-4	TRBJ1-2	.	.
CASSQDTRGPMIEAFF	TGTGCCAGCAGCCAAGATACGCGGGGGCCGATGATTGAAGCTTTCTTT	TRBV3-1	TRBJ1-1	.	.
CASSPLGLAGGNDKNIQYF	TGCGCCAGCAGCCCCTTAGGGCTAGCGGGAGGTAATGACAAAAACATTCAGTACTTC	TRBV5-1	TRBJ2-4	TRBD2	few
CASSPTGTNLSGANVLTF	TGCGCCAGCAGCCCGACCGGGACAAACCTATCTGGGGCCAACGTCCTGACTTTC	TRBV5-1	TRBJ2-6	.	few
CASSRDSLDTQYF	TGTGCCAGCAGCCGCGACTCCTTAGATACGCAGTATTTT	TRBV28	TRBJ2-3	.	few